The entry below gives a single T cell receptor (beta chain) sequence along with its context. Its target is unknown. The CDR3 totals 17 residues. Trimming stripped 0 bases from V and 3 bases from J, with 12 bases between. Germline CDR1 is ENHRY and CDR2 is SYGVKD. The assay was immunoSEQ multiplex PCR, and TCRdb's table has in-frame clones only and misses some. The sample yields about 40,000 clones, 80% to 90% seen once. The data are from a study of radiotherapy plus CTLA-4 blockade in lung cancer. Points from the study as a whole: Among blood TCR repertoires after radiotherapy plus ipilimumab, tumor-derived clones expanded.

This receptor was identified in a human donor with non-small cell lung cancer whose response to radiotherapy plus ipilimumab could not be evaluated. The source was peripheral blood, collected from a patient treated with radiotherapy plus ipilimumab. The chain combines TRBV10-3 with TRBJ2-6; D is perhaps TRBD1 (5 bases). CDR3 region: CAISESTDVYGANVLTF. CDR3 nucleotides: TGTGCCATCAGTGAGTCGACAGACGTGTATGGGGCCAACGTCCTGACTTTC.